The T cell receptor (beta chain) under discussion was sequenced for a study of blood T cell repertoires in COVID-19. Background on the study: The samples span acute and convalescent COVID-19 from the United States, Italy and Spain. In each case, the material was cDNA or gDNA derived from T cells, B-cell-depleted T cells, or PBMCs.

The authors' processing: Reference gene primer amplification gave estimated nucleated cell counts. Generated by immunoSEQ multiplex PCR, the TCRdb table keeps only in-frame clones and is missing some. The DNA was the basis for D and trimming; V, J and clone size are from that table. The table has roughly 180,000 clones, 65% to 85% seen once; the top ten hold 5.5% to 8%. CDR1 and CDR2 from the germline V gene are MRHNA and SNTAGT. V lost 5 bases to trimming and J lost 7 bases; unmatched junction nucleotides: 13. CDR3 length: 15 amino acids. In Seattle, patients joined the study during active infection and were tracked longitudinally.

V and J are TRBV6-4 and TRBJ1-2; TRBD1 aligns across 7 bases. The specimen was peripheral blood. This TCR came from a woman aged 35 to 49 with COVID-19, enrolled during active disease. CDR3: CASSSGTAPSFGYTF. The CDR3 DNA reads as TGTGCCAGCAGTTCCGGGACAGCTCCATCTTTTGGCTACACCTTC.